This T cell receptor (beta chain) emerged from a study of shared clonotypes between healthy human individuals. Across the study: There were three CD4 naive, three CD4 memory, two CD8 naive and one CD8 memory plates per donor.

Trimming left V 2 bases short and J 0 bases short, with 10 bases between. This CDR3 spans 15 amino acids. Germline V gene lookup returns CDR1 SGHVS and CDR2 FNYEAQ. The assay used deep level. The authors loaded about 0.2 ug DNA, some 32,000 T cell genomes, into sorted-subset replicate PCRs. Sequencing was performed with immunoSEQ multiplex PCR; in TCRdb, only in-frame clones are kept and a portion is missing. The profile shows 2.3 million or so clones, 85% to 95% of them singletons. A CD45RA-negative memory subset and a CD45RA+ naive subset were separated from the CD4+ cells. Material for sequencing was naive CD4+ T cells from PBMCs. Subset: CD45RA+ positively selected. The V and J genes are TRBV7-6 and TRBJ2-5; D may be TRBD1 (6 bases). The receptor comes from a man between 18 and 29 years old in good health. Some clones in this sample may be carry-over from other donors' samples. The CDR3 DNA sequence: TGTGCCAGCAGCTTACCTCAGGGGTACCAAGAGACCCAGTACTTC. Its protein product is CASSLPQGYQETQYF.